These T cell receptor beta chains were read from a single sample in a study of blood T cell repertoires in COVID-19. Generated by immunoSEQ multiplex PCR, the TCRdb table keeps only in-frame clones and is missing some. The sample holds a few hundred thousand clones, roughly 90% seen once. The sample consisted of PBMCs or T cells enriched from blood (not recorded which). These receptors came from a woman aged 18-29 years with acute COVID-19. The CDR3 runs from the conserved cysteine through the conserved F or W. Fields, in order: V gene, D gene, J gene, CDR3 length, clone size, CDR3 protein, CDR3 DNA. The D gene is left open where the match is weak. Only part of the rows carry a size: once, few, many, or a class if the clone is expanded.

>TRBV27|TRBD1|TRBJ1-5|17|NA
CASSQGGRGLSNQPQHF
TGTGCCAGCAGTCAAGGGGGCAGGGGGTTGAGCAATCAGCCCCAGCATTTT
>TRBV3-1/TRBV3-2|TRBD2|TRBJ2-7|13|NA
CASSQGGTYEQYF
TGTGCCAGCAGCCAGGGGGGGACCTACGAGCAGTACTTC
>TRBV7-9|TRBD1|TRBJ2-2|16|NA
CASSLLGTGHTGELFF
TGTGCCAGCAGCCTACTAGGGACAGGGCACACCGGGGAGCTGTTTTTT
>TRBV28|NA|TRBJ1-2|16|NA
CASSLNIGRGVHGYTF
TGTGCCAGCAGTTTAAACATCGGCAGAGGAGTACATGGCTACACCTTC
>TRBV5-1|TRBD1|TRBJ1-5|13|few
CASSKGGGQPQHF
TGCGCCAGCAGCAAAGGGGGCGGTCAGCCCCAGCATTTT
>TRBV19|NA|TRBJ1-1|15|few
CASSIGEGFGSQAFF
TGTGCCAGTAGTATAGGGGAGGGGTTCGGTTCGCAAGCTTTCTTT
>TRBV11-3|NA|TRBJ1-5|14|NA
CASSLPQGNQPQHF
TGTGCCAGCAGCTTACCACAGGGTAATCAGCCCCAGCATTTT
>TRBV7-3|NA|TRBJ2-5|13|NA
CASSLAARETQYF
TGTGCCAGCAGCTTAGCGGCGCGGGAGACCCAGTACTTC
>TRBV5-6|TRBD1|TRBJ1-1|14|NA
CASSANRGLTEAFF
TGTGCCAGCAGCGCTAACAGGGGCCTCACTGAAGCTTTCTTT
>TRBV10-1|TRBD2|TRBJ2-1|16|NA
CASSEKMGTSRNEQFF
TGCGCCAGCAGTGAGAAGATGGGGACTAGCAGAAATGAGCAGTTCTTC
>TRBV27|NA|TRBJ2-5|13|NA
CASSLSQSETQYF
TGTGCCAGCAGTTTAAGTCAGTCGGAGACCCAGTACTTC
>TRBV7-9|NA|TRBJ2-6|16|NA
CASSLAGRAGANVLTF
TGTGCCAGCAGCTTAGCCGGCAGGGCTGGGGCCAACGTCCTGACTTTC
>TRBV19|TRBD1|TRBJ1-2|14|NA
CASSPTGTGYGYTF
TGTGCCAGTAGCCCAACCGGGACAGGGTATGGCTACACCTTC
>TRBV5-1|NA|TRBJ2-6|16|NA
CASSLEGADRANVLTF
TGCGCCAGCAGCTTGGAAGGGGCAGATCGGGCCAACGTCCTGACTTTC
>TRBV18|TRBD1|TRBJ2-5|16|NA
CASSPLAGGPMETQYF
TGTGCCAGCTCACCGCTGGCAGGGGGCCCCATGGAGACCCAGTACTTC
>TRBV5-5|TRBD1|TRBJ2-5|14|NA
CASRLGQGYETQYF
TGTGCCAGCAGACTGGGACAGGGTTACGAGACCCAGTACTTC
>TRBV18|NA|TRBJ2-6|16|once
CASSPPLKAGANVLTF
TGTGCCAGCTCACCACCGCTAAAAGCTGGGGCCAACGTCCTGACTTTC
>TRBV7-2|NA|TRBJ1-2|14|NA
CASSARGANYGYTF
TGTGCCAGCAGTGCCCGGGGAGCGAACTATGGCTACACCTTC